This T cell receptor (beta chain) was found in a study of early T cells in non-severe SARS-CoV-2 infection. The overall study: Sequencing targeted bulk RNA from unsorted whole blood, leaving chains unpaired.

Unique molecular identifiers (one per individual cDNA molecule) were attached. One entry per CDR3 protein, called by TCRdb with MiXCR from the 5' RACE reads. Among about 80,000 distinct CDR3 sequences listed, over 4% were seen once. The study, taken as a whole, reports: CD4 and private specificities were missed by VDJdb matching, which favored anti-spike CD8 responses.

This clonotype was seen at least ten times. The antigen remains undetermined. Trimming left V 4 bases short and J 5 bases short, with 10 bases between. The germline gives CDR1 KGHDR, CDR2 SFDVKD. CDR3 size: 13 residues. This chain joins TRBV24-1 and TRBJ2-5, with no clear D. The sample in question was whole blood, obtained at baseline. The sequence was collected from an adult who was a healthcare worker with PCR-confirmed SARS-CoV-2 infection or an uninfected control (not recorded which). CDR3 loop: CATSEVGKETQYF. In DNA form, the CDR3 reads TGTGCCACCAGTGAAGTGGGGAAGGAGACCCAGTACTTC.